The TCR beta chain under discussion was sequenced for a study of response to subunit inactivated influenza vaccine. The CDR3 has 15 residues. The trim removed 6 bases at V and 2 bases at J, leaving 6 bases unmatched. Germline CDR1 reads DFQATT; CDR2 reads SNEGSKA (reference sequence). On this clonotype itself: Its specificity is not known.

Study outcomes and limitations: Few additional T cells are recruited per seasonal influenza vaccination, authors suggested.

TCRdb redid the calling of the RT-PCR reads with MiXCR, one entry per CDR3 protein. The sample holds about 500,000 distinct CDR3 sequences, 10% to 15% seen once. The chain joins TRBV20-1 to TRBJ2-7; TRBD2 agrees at 14 bases. The clonotype originates from a man aged 50-60 years who received an inactivated influenza vaccine. The sample was PBMCs from blood, taken roughly 45 days after vaccination. CDR3 residues: CSAHGLAGGTYEQYF. The CDR3, as DNA: TGCAGTGCCCATGGACTAGCGGGAGGCACCTACGAGCAGTACTTC.